This TCR beta chain derives from a study of vaccination and CD4 T cells after COVID-19. The sample's treatment: roughly nine-day PBMC culture with coronavirus spike peptide pools or control peptides (ViraFEST assay). In the ViraFEST assay, peptide-pool expansion preceded TCR sequencing of expanded clonotypes. PBMCs were cultured at fewer than 2.5 million per well with around 10 IU/ml IL-2 and approximately 9.6 ug/ml peptide pools. Concerning this clonotype itself: The antigen is not known.

Cultured CD4+ T-cell DNA underwent Oncomine TCR Beta short-read sequencing. Genomic DNA was isolated from CD4+ T cells that had been cultured. One entry per CDR3 protein results from TCRdb running MiXCR on the PCR reads. The top ten hold approximately 31% of the sample, which has 10,000 or so distinct CDR3 sequences, less than 40% seen once. The sample taken for sequencing was cultured CD4+ T cells from blood. The receptor comes from a human donor with COVID-19.

CDR3 coding DNA: TGTGCCAGCAGCTTCAGCACGGATCAGCCCCAGCATTTT. Translated: CASSFSTDQPQHF. The J gene is TRBJ1-5, the V gene TRBV7-8; D is ambiguous. There are 13 residues in the CDR3. V was clipped by 3 bases and J by 5 bases, with 8 bases between them. Germline loops: CDR1 SGHVS, CDR2 FQNEAQ.